This T cell receptor (beta chain) was captured by sequencing in a study of technical replicates of blood from a few donors. Germline V lookup: CDR1 MNHNS, CDR2 SASEGT. The CDR3 is 15 residues long. Trimming removed 6 bases at V and 1 base at J, with 13 bases between. Sequencing was performed with immunoSEQ multiplex PCR; in TCRdb, only in-frame clones are kept and a portion is missing. The sample lists about 100,000 clones; 85% to 95% were seen once. This clone was recorded only once. This chain links TRBV6-1 with TRBJ1-5; maybe TRBD1 (5 bases). The sequenced material came from T cells isolated from PBMCs. This receptor was identified in a human donor in good health. CDR3 sequence reads: CASSSDSLSNQPQHF. CDR3 DNA: TGTGCCAGCAGCTCCGACAGTCTCAGCAATCAGCCCCAGCATTTT.